The 30 T cell receptor beta chains listed next were all sequenced from one sample in a study of blood T cells in healthy people across ages. Alongside a J-beta primer mix, a sample-barcoded 5' primer served in a second PCR lasting 7 to 11 cycles. One entry per CDR3 protein results from TCRdb running MiXCR on the 5' RACE reads. The sample carries around 790,000 distinct CDR3 sequences, around 45% recorded once. The source material was blood. These receptors came from a man aged 55 to 70 in good health.

This clonotype has only one observation. V is TRBV20-1 and J is TRBJ2-3, with D perhaps TRBD1 or TRBD2 (5 bases each). This CDR3 spans 14 amino acids. V shed 5 bases and J shed 3 bases, with 15 bases lying between them. Per the germline V gene, CDR1 is DFQATT and CDR2 is SNEGSKA (reference sequence). The CDR3 DNA follows: TGCAGTGCTCAATGGGACCAAACAACAGATACGCAGTATTTT. This sequence encodes CSAQWDQTTDTQYF.

This clonotype was seen more than once but under ten times. The V call is TRBV5-1, the J call TRBJ2-7; possibly TRBD2 for D (6 bases). Germline V gene sequence: CDR1 SGHRS, CDR2 YFSETQ. This CDR3 comprises 14 residues. Between the trimmed V and J ends, which lost 1 base and 2 bases, there was a span of 10 bases. As DNA, the CDR3 is TGCGCCAGCAGCTTGAGCGGGTCCCCCTACGAGCAGTACTTC. Amino acids: CASSLSGSPYEQYF.

V and J are TRBV20-1 and TRBJ1-2; tentatively, D is TRBD1 (5 bases). Trimming shortened V by 0 bases and J by 6 bases, and 20 bases separated the two germline ends. This CDR3 is built from 16 residues. Per the germline V gene, CDR1 is DFQATT and CDR2 is SNEGSKA (reference sequence). Here the CDR3 reads CSARDSGGLGENGYTF. CDR3 nucleotides: TGCAGTGCTAGAGATAGCGGGGGGTTGGGGGAAAATGGCTACACCTTC.

The chain uses TRBV6-5 and TRBJ1-5; D gene uncertain. Per germline, CDR1 MNHEY and CDR2 SVGAGI. CDR3 length: 15 residues. Between the trimmed V and J ends, which lost 0 bases and 4 bases, there was a span of 10 bases. The CDR3 DNA reads as TGTGCCAGCAGTTACTCCGGCCAGTTTAATCAGCCCCAGCATTTT. Its translation: CASSYSGQFNQPQHF.

A few counts support this clonotype. This chain uses TRBV3-1 with TRBJ2-7; 8 bases are shared with TRBD2. Per the germline V gene, CDR1 is LGHDT and CDR2 is YNNKEL (reference sequence). The length of the CDR3 is 14 residues. The J segment lost 11 bases and the V segment lost 7 bases, leaving 16 bases of the junction unmatched. The CDR3 coding sequence is TGTGCCAGCACCCCGGGACTAGAGGGCGTGGAGAAGTACTTC. The encoded protein is CASTPGLEGVEKYF.

DNA of the CDR3: TGCAGTGCTCAGAGGCAGCTGGACACTGAAGCTTTCTTT. It encodes CSAQRQLDTEAFF. The chain carries TRBV20-1 and TRBJ1-1, with unresolved D. From germline, CDR1 is DFQATT and CDR2 SNEGSKA (reference sequence). The CDR3 sequence is 13 residues long. The V end lost 5 bases, the J end lost 3 bases, and 13 bases lay between the germline ends.

This clonotype was picked up one time. V is TRBV24-1 and J is TRBJ1-2; no firm D call. In germline, CDR1 is KGHDR, CDR2 SFDVKD. The CDR3 loop spans 14 amino acids. Trimming stripped 6 bases from V and 6 bases from J, with 16 bases between. CDR3 sequence (DNA): TGTGCCACCAGTACGATCGGGTTTCGCCATGGCTACACCTTC. Its translation: CATSTIGFRHGYTF.

The chain couples TRBV13 to TRBJ2-3; TRBD2 agrees at 13 bases. Per germline, CDR1 PRHDT and CDR2 FYEKMQ (reference sequence). CDR3 length: 17 amino acids. The trim removed 5 bases at V and 2 bases at J, leaving 7 bases unmatched. The CDR3 nucleotides are TGTGCCAGCAGCCACCCGGGACTAGCGGGGAACACAGATACGCAGTATTTT. As protein: CASSHPGLAGNTDTQYF.

The V gene is TRBV5-1, the J gene TRBJ2-7; 10 bases align to TRBD2. Germline CDR1 SGHRS, CDR2 YFSETQ. The CDR3 spans 15 residues. V lost 7 bases, J lost 3 bases, and 10 bases stayed unmatched. The CDR3 spells CASGQSSGGNYEQYF. The CDR3 DNA reads TGCGCCAGCGGCCAAAGTAGCGGGGGGAACTACGAGCAGTACTTC.

Points on this clonotype: A much bigger clone sits one base away, suggesting this may be a read error. The chain uses TRBV7-7 and TRBJ2-3, with 7 bases matching TRBD2. Germline V gives CDR1 SSHAT, CDR2 FNYEAQ (reference sequence). CDR3 size: 15 residues. The CDR3 bases are TGTGCTAGCACCAAGACTAGCCTAAGCACAGATGCGCAGTATTTT. It codes for CASTKTSLSTDAQYF.

The chain has TRBV18 and TRBJ2-1, with TRBD2 identical over 12 bases. This CDR3 is 18 amino acids long. Germline-derived CDR1 and CDR2 are KGHSH and LQKENI. Trimming removed 3 bases from V and 8 bases from J; junction bases left unmatched: 14. This chain's CDR3 is CASSPGLAGQGMFHEQFF. The CDR3 DNA reads TGTGCCAGCTCACCGGGACTAGCGGGTCAGGGAATGTTCCATGAGCAGTTCTTC.

This clonotype was counted a single time. The chain couples TRBV5-8 to TRBJ1-5, with TRBD1 as a possible D gene (5 bases). Germline V CDR1 and CDR2: SGHTS, YDEGEE. Trimming took off 4 bases at V and 1 base at J, with 12 bases between the two ends. The CDR3 totals 15 residues. The CDR3 spells CASSRVGESNQPQHF. CDR3 bases: TGTGCCAGCAGCCGGGTAGGGGAGAGCAATCAGCCCCAGCATTTT. The full variable domain, its missing parts supplied by reference TRBV5-8 and TRBJ1-5, is EAGVTQSPTHLIKTRGQQATLRCSPISGHTSVYWYQQALGLGLQFLLWYDEGEERNRGNFPPRFSGRQFPNYSSELNVNALELEDSALYLCASSRVGESNQPQHFGDGTRLSIL.

This clonotype was recorded many times. The chain has TRBV4-1 and TRBJ2-7; D is ambiguous. V lost 3 bases, J lost 3 bases, and 12 bases lay in between. Looked up from germline, CDR1 is MGHRA and CDR2 is YSYEKL. The CDR3 runs to 14 residues. CDR3 nucleotide sequence: TGCGCCAGCAGCCAGGCCCTAATCAGCTACGAGCAGTACTTC. Protein sequence: CASSQALISYEQYF.

J is TRBJ1-1 and V is TRBV6-5; possibly TRBD1 for D (5 bases). Germline V gene sequence: CDR1 MNHEY, CDR2 SVGAGI. Trimming removed 6 bases at V and 4 bases at J, with 15 bases between. The length of the CDR3 is 14 residues. The chain's CDR3 is CASSRKGAGTEAFF. The CDR3 coding sequence is TGTGCCAGCAGCCGAAAAGGGGCTGGCACTGAAGCTTTCTTT.

This clonotype has more than one count but fewer than ten. The chain recombines TRBV6-1 with TRBJ2-5, with 9 bases fitting TRBD2. CDR3 length: 16 amino acids. Trimming at V came to 1 base and at J to 5 bases, leaving 8 bases not matched to a gene. The V gene's germline CDR1 is MNHNS and CDR2 SASEGT. The CDR3: CASSEGGTSWEETQYF. The CDR3 bases are TGTGCCAGCAGTGAAGGTGGGACTAGCTGGGAGGAGACCCAGTACTTC.

The CDR3 DNA sequence: TGTGCCAGCAGGGTCAGGGGAAACTATGGCTACACCTTC. Encoded protein: CASRVRGNYGYTF. The chain links TRBV12-3 or TRBV12-4 to TRBJ1-2; D is possibly TRBD1 (6 bases). This CDR3 has 13 residues. Trimming stripped 6 bases from V and 2 bases from J, with 10 bases between.

This clonotype has only a few counts. The chain recombines TRBV25-1 with TRBJ1-2; possibly TRBD1 for D (5 bases). Germline-derived CDR1 and CDR2 are MGHDK and SYGVNS. CDR3 length equals 11 residues. Trimming shortened V by 6 bases and J by 7 bases, and 9 bases separated the two germline ends. CDR3 bases: TGTGCCAGCAGGGACACGGCTGGCTACACCTTC. This sequence encodes CASRDTAGYTF.

This clonotype appeared a few times. The CDR3 protein is CSARVSTGRQETQYF. CDR3 nucleotides: TGCAGTGCTAGAGTTTCGACAGGAAGACAAGAGACCCAGTACTTC. V and J are TRBV20-1 and TRBJ2-5; perhaps TRBD1 as D (6 bases). Germline-derived CDR1 and CDR2 are DFQATT and SNEGSKA (reference sequence). The CDR3 consists of 15 residues. V lost 1 base, J lost 2 bases, and 14 bases lay in between.

The V gene is TRBV3-1, the J gene TRBJ1-2; 7 bases are a match to TRBD1. CDR1 and CDR2 from the germline V gene are LGHDT and YNNKEL (reference sequence). V dropped 1 base and J dropped 6; count of bases not matched to a gene: 14. CDR3 length equals 17 residues. CDR3 sequence reads: CASSQGGSPGQYHGYTF. In DNA, the CDR3 is TGTGCCAGCAGCCAAGGGGGGTCTCCGGGACAGTACCATGGCTACACCTTC.

This sequence joins TRBV30 and TRBJ2-3; unclear D gene. Trimming shortened V by 8 bases and J by 2 bases, and 11 bases separated the two germline ends. The CDR3 spans 12 residues. Germline V CDR1 and CDR2: GTSNPN, SVGIG (reference sequence). The CDR3 loop reads CAQTKDTDTQYF. CDR3 sequence (DNA): TGTGCCCAAACTAAGGACACAGATACGCAGTATTTT.

This clonotype was observed a handful of times. The chain recombines TRBV18 with TRBJ2-3; 9 positions match TRBD2. The CDR3 has 15 amino acids. The germline gives CDR1 KGHSH, CDR2 LQKENI. With V trimmed by 0 bases and J by 6 bases, 4 bases remained unmatched. The CDR3 DNA is TGTGCCAGCTCACCACCGGCTAGCGGGACTGATACGCAGTATTTT. Protein: CASSPPASGTDTQYF.

The chain has TRBV5-1 and TRBJ2-5, with 10 bases aligning to TRBD2. V shed 2 bases, J shed 1 base, and the junction held 2 bases outside the gene matches. Germline V CDR1 and CDR2: SGHRS, YFSETQ. The CDR3 runs 15 residues. The CDR3, as DNA: TGCGCCAGCAGCTTCACTAGCGGGGTCCAAGAGACCCAGTACTTC. Its protein product is CASSFTSGVQETQYF.

This clonotype was seen many times. This chain uses TRBV4-3 with TRBJ2-1, with 11 bases that match TRBD2. The length of the CDR3 is 16 residues. Germline V gene sequence: CDR1 LGHNA, CDR2 YSLEER. With 0 bases clipped from V and 8 bases from J, the junction kept 6 bases outside the gene matches. CDR3 protein: CASSQDKTSGEYEQFF. For the CDR3, the DNA is TGCGCCAGCAGCCAAGATAAGACTAGCGGGGAGTATGAGCAGTTCTTC.

The chain links TRBV9 to TRBJ1-2; D not certain. V was pared by 0 bases and J by 4 bases, with 10 bases between. Germline CDR1 SGDLS, CDR2 YYNGEE. This CDR3 is 14 amino acids long. As DNA, the CDR3 is TGTGCCAGCAGCGTAGCCGGAGACTTCTATGGCTACACCTTC. Its protein product is CASSVAGDFYGYTF.

This rearrangement joins TRBV14 to TRBJ2-7, with D perhaps matching TRBD1 (5 bases). Per germline, CDR1 SGHDN and CDR2 FVKESK. This CDR3 has 16 amino acids. V gave up 0 bases and J gave up 3 bases, with 15 bases separating them. The DNA of the CDR3 is TGTGCCAGCAGCCAAGAATGGAAAGGGGTCGGCTACGAGCAGTACTTC. This codes for CASSQEWKGVGYEQYF. Using reference TRBV14 and TRBJ2-7 for the parts outside the CDR3, the full variable domain is EAGVTQFPSHSVIEKGQTVTLRCDPISGHDNLYWYRRVMGKEIKFLLHFVKESKQDESGMPNNRFLAERTGGTYSTLKVQPAELEDSGVYFCASSQEWKGVGYEQYFGPGTRLTVT.

Only one count was recorded for this clonotype. The chain links TRBV24-1 to TRBJ1-2; D is uncertain. Germline values: CDR1 KGHDR, CDR2 SFDVKD. V lost 3 bases to trimming and J lost 4 bases, with 14 bases between them. CDR3 size: 15 residues. For the CDR3, the DNA is TGTGCCACCAGTGATCCTATTCGGGGTCCCTATGGCTACACCTTC. As protein: CATSDPIRGPYGYTF.

This sequence joins TRBV11-2 and TRBJ1-3, with 8 bases identical to TRBD1. This CDR3 spans 16 amino acids. In germline, CDR1 is SGHAT, CDR2 FQNNGV. With V trimmed by 5 bases and J by 4 bases, 10 bases remained unmatched. The DNA for the CDR3 is TGTGCCAGCAGCCTACTGGGGACAGGTCGCGGAAACACCATATATTTT. Translated, it gives CASSLLGTGRGNTIYF.

V is TRBV7-9 and J is TRBJ2-1, with D possibly being TRBD1 (6 bases). V was cut by 0 bases and J by 6 bases, with 9 bases left in between. From germline, CDR1 is SEHNR and CDR2 FQNEAQ (reference sequence). The CDR3 has 14 amino acids. CDR3 nucleotide sequence: TGTGCCAGCAGCTTAGCGCAGGGGTTCAATGAGCAGTTCTTC. This translates into CASSLAQGFNEQFF.

The rearrangement links TRBV7-9 to TRBJ2-7, with D hard to call. The CDR3 has 14 residues. Per germline, CDR1 SEHNR and CDR2 FQNEAQ (reference sequence). Trimming pared 8 bases from V and 3 bases from J, leaving 17 bases between. The chain's CDR3 is CASGSRARNYEQYF. DNA of the CDR3: TGTGCCAGCGGCTCCCGCGCTCGTAACTACGAGCAGTACTTC.

This clonotype turned up a few times. This chain links TRBV4-3 with TRBJ2-3; either TRBD1 or TRBD2 may supply D (5 bases each). CDR3 size: 16 residues. Between the trimmed V and J ends, which lost 4 bases and 6 bases, there was a span of 20 bases. Germline V lookup: CDR1 LGHNA, CDR2 YSLEER. The CDR3 reads CASSLQTGTGMDTQYF. The CDR3 DNA is TGCGCCAGCAGCCTCCAGACCGGGACCGGAATGGATACGCAGTATTTT.